The 24 T cell receptor beta chains given below trace back to one sample, sequenced in a study of beta chain features in type 1 diabetes. Isolated RNA was reverse transcribed in full, so expressed TCRB transcripts were sequenced. Measured with immunoSEQ multiplex PCR; TCRdb has only the in-frame clones, and not every one. The sample includes some 660,000 clones, around an eighth of them seen just once. For these receptors, no antigen is known. Whole-study findings and limits: Among all four CD4+ subsets, Type 1 diabetes patients had TCRB CDR3s that were moderately but significantly shorter.

Sequenced input: naive CD4+ T cells from blood. Source of these receptors: a man between 18 and 35 years old with type 1 diabetes.

V and J are TRBV11-1 and TRBJ2-5; tentatively, D is TRBD2 (5 bases). The CDR3 extends over 13 amino acids. Deletions cut 2 bases from V and 4 bases from J, with 8 bases between. Germline assignment: CDR1 SGHAT and CDR2 FQDESV (reference sequence). The CDR3 loop is CASSLRELETQYF. Written as DNA, the CDR3 is TGTGCCAGCAGCTTAAGGGAGTTAGAGACCCAGTACTTC.

This chain links TRBV15 with TRBJ2-5; perhaps TRBD1 as D (5 bases). V gave up 2 bases and J gave up 8 bases, with 12 bases separating them. The length of the CDR3 is 13 residues. CDR1 and CDR2 from the germline V gene are LNHNV and YYDKDF (reference sequence). CDR3 nucleotides: TGTGCCACCAGCAGACAGGGTGGGGTTACCCAGTACTTC. It yields the protein CATSRQGGVTQYF.

Only a few counts were recorded for this clone. The chain recombines TRBV5-1 with TRBJ1-1; D might be TRBD1 (5 bases). Trimming removed 2 bases at V and 0 bases at J, with 8 bases between. This CDR3 spans 14 amino acids. Germline CDR1 is SGHRS and CDR2 is YFSETQ. CDR3 sequence reads: CASSFTGMNTEAFF. CDR3 bases: TGCGCCAGCAGCTTTACAGGCATGAACACTGAAGCTTTCTTT.

This clone appeared a few times. The V call is TRBV18, the J call TRBJ1-4; no reliable D call. Germline CDR1 KGHSH, CDR2 LQKENI. The germline V and J ends were trimmed by 6 bases and 15 bases, with 20 bases remaining between them. This CDR3 is 13 amino acids long. The CDR3 sequence is CASSPDLFRELFF. CDR3 bases: TGTGCCAGCTCTCCGGACCTTTTTCGGGAATTGTTTTTT.

The V and J genes are TRBV20-1 and TRBJ2-5; D not certain. V lost 7 bases and J 2 bases, leaving 8 bases between the germline ends. The CDR3 consists of 11 residues. From germline, CDR1 is DFQATT and CDR2 SNEGSKA (reference sequence). The CDR3 loop reads CSVGRQETQYF. The CDR3 region has the DNA TGCAGTGTCGGCAGGCAAGAGACCCAGTACTTC.

V usage is TRBV5-1 and J usage is TRBJ2-1; D possibly corresponds to TRBD1 (5 bases). V lost 3 bases and J lost 8, with 12 bases in between. Germline V gene lookup returns CDR1 SGHRS and CDR2 YFSETQ. The CDR3 has 13 residues. In nucleotides, the CDR3 is TGCGCCAGCAGCTCCAGACAGTCCGATGAGCAGTTCTTC. The encoded protein is CASSSRQSDEQFF.

This clone occurred a few times. V gene TRBV30 combines with J gene TRBJ2-7, with TRBD1 identical over 7 bases. Germline CDR1 is GTSNPN and CDR2 is SVGIG (reference sequence). V lost 3 bases and J lost 4; bases outside the gene matches: 3. This CDR3 contains 12 residues. CDR3 DNA: TGTGCCTGGAGCCGGGACAGATACGAGCAGTACTTC. Protein product: CAWSRDRYEQYF.

The sample holds a few counts of this clone. The CDR3 DNA is TGTGCCAGCAGCGTAACAGGAAACTCCTACAATGAGCAGTTCTTC. Amino acids: CASSVTGNSYNEQFF. The chain combines TRBV9 with TRBJ2-1; possibly TRBD1 for D (5 bases). There are 15 residues in the CDR3. Germline V gene lookup returns CDR1 SGDLS and CDR2 YYNGEE. V gave up 1 base and J gave up 0 bases, with 8 bases separating them.

This clone occurred a few times. The chain recombines TRBV30 with TRBJ1-5; D unclear. The germline gives CDR1 GTSNPN, CDR2 SVGIG (reference sequence). The V end lost 3 bases, the J end lost 5 bases, and 14 bases lay between the germline ends. The CDR3 sequence is 14 residues long. CDR3 region: CAWSKLQSHQPQHF. The CDR3 DNA reads TGTGCCTGGAGCAAATTACAGTCACATCAGCCCCAGCATTTT.

The chain is built from TRBV12-5 and TRBJ2-5; 7 positions agree with TRBD1. CDR1 is LGHNT, CDR2 FRNRAP, per germline. The CDR3 covers 14 residues. The junction had 6 bases not matched to a gene; V was cut back by 5 bases and J by 3 bases. CDR3 residues: CASGGTGTEETQYF. The CDR3 nucleotides are TGTGCTAGTGGTGGGACCGGGACAGAAGAGACCCAGTACTTC.

This clone came up a few times. The chain joins TRBV21-1 to TRBJ2-5; TRBD2 reflects the table's D call only, with no check against the DNA. TRBV21-1 is noted as a pseudogene. CDR3 size: 14 residues. The CDR3 coding sequence is TGTGCCAGCCCATCGAGGAGTTTACGAGAGACCCAGTACTTC. It codes for CASPSRSLRETQYF.

The chain couples TRBV18 to TRBJ2-3; 9 positions agree with TRBD2. V trimming: 1 base; J trimming: 5 bases; junction bases outside the gene matches: 7. The germline CDR1 and CDR2 sequences are KGHSH and LQKENI. This CDR3 region has 16 residues. The CDR3 is CASSPQVAGAEDTQYF. The DNA for the CDR3 is TGTGCCAGCTCACCACAGGTAGCGGGAGCAGAAGATACGCAGTATTTT.

In nucleotides, the CDR3 is TGCGCCAGCAGAAGGGATGGGGACGAGCAGTACTTC. It translates to CASRRDGDEQYF. The chain links TRBV5-1 to TRBJ2-7; D uncertain. Germline-derived CDR1 and CDR2 are SGHRS and YFSETQ. This CDR3 region has 12 residues. Trimming took off 5 bases at V and 5 bases at J, with 11 bases between the two ends. Together with reference TRBV5-1 and TRBJ2-7, the CDR3 gives the full variable domain: KAGVTQTPRYLIKTRGQQVTLSCSPISGHRSVSWYQQTPGQGLQFLFEYFSETQRNKGNFPGRFSGRQFSNSRSEMNVSTLELGDSALYLCASRRDGDEQYFGPGTRLTVT.

This clone appeared a few times. This chain joins TRBV11-3 and TRBJ2-7; D unresolved. V was shortened by 2 bases and J by 13 bases, with 15 bases between the two germline ends. Germline CDR1 SGHNT, CDR2 YENEEA. The CDR3 is made up of 12 amino acids. CDR3 nucleotide sequence: TGTGCCAGCAGCTTATCGCACAGTCAATTATACTTC. It yields the protein CASSLSHSQLYF.

This clone was seen a few times. The V and J genes are TRBV6-5 and TRBJ2-1, with D perhaps matching TRBD2 (5 bases). The CDR3 contains 12 residues. Germline lookup yields CDR1 MNHEY and CDR2 SVGAGI. Trimming removed 10 bases at V and 7 bases at J, with 14 bases between. CDR3 sequence reads: CAISASGNEQFF. In DNA, the CDR3 is TGTGCCATCTCCGCCTCGGGGAATGAGCAGTTCTTC.

This sequence joins TRBV28 and TRBJ1-5; possibly TRBD1 for D (5 bases). V was clipped by 6 bases and J by 5 bases, with 11 bases between them. The CDR3 has 13 residues. Germline CDR1 reads MDHEN; CDR2 reads SYDVKM. In nucleotides, the CDR3 is TGTGCCAGCAGGCCAGGGTATCATCAGCCCCAGCATTTT. Protein sequence: CASRPGYHQPQHF.

This clone was seen more than once but under ten times. The genes are TRBV6-5 and TRBJ1-2; TRBD1 agrees at 7 bases. The CDR3 consists of 13 residues. V lost 6 bases, J lost 4 bases, and 5 bases stayed unmatched. From germline, CDR1 is MNHEY and CDR2 SVGAGI. The CDR3 sequence is CASRAGTAYGYTF. The CDR3 DNA sequence: TGTGCCAGCAGGGCCGGGACAGCCTATGGCTACACCTTC.

This chain links TRBV6-5 with TRBJ2-7; weak D call: TRBD2 (7 bases). The CDR3 spans 15 residues. Per the germline V gene, CDR1 is MNHEY and CDR2 is SVGAGI. Trimming took off 2 bases at V and 2 bases at J, with 13 bases between the two ends. The DNA of the CDR3 is TGTGCCAGCAGTTACAGGGAGGGACAAACCTACGAGCAGTACTTC. Translating gives CASSYREGQTYEQYF.

The rearrangement joins TRBV30 to TRBJ2-5; TRBD1 is a possible D gene (5 bases). Germline V CDR1 and CDR2: GTSNPN, SVGIG (reference sequence). The CDR3 is 13 residues long. Trimming took off 1 base at V and 4 bases at J, with 10 bases between the two ends. CDR3 loop: CAWSAATGETQYF. DNA for the CDR3: TGTGCCTGGAGTGCTGCAACAGGAGAGACCCAGTACTTC.

The chain uses TRBV6-5 and TRBJ2-4, with TRBD2 matching over 15 bases. Germline CDR1 is MNHEY and CDR2 is SVGAGI. This CDR3 region has 14 residues. V was pared by 6 bases and J by 16 bases, with 10 bases of the junction left unmatched. The CDR3 sequence: CASSRAGTSGGNYF. The CDR3 DNA is TGTGCCAGCAGCAGAGCCGGGACTAGCGGGGGGAACTACTTC.

The chain couples TRBV5-6 to TRBJ2-6, with D hard to call. The CDR3 consists of 15 residues. The germline V gene encodes CDR1 SGHDT and CDR2 YYEEEE. V dropped 4 bases and J dropped 1 base, with 9 bases sitting between them. DNA for the CDR3: TGTGCCAGCAGCCCCCGAGGATCTGGGGCCAACGTCCTGACTTTC. Residues: CASSPRGSGANVLTF.

The genes are TRBV6-5 and TRBJ2-2; 8 nucleotides match TRBD1. Trimming took 0 bases from V and 4 from J; bases not matched to a gene: 1. CDR1 MNHEY and CDR2 SVGAGI come from the germline V gene. The CDR3 is 15 residues long. Written as DNA, the CDR3 is TGTGCCAGCAGTTACTCAGGACAGGGCACCGGGGAGCTGTTTTTT. Translation gives CASSYSGQGTGELFF.

This clone was seen a few times. The rearrangement uses TRBV4-1 and TRBJ2-7, with D maybe TRBD1 (6 bases). This CDR3 has 16 amino acids. CDR1 MGHRA and CDR2 YSYEKL come from the germline V gene. With 4 bases removed from V and 3 bases from J, the gap between germline ends came to 19 bases. The CDR3 sequence: CASSPRVLTGRYEQYF. DNA of the CDR3: TGCGCCAGCAGCCCAAGAGTTCTGACAGGCCGCTACGAGCAGTACTTC.

This clone has a handful of counts. The V and J genes are TRBV19 and TRBJ1-2; D is unclear. The CDR3 has 15 amino acids. Germline CDR1 LNHDA, CDR2 SQIVND (reference sequence). Trimming took 4 bases from V and 0 from J, leaving 12 bases between them. The DNA of the CDR3 is TGTGCCAGTAGTAGAAGTCCGGGCACTAACTATGGCTACACCTTC. Amino acids: CASSRSPGTNYGYTF. The full variable domain, completed using reference TRBV19 and TRBJ1-2, is DGGITQSPKYLFRKEGQNVTLSCEQNLNHDAMYWYRQDPGQGLRLIYYSQIVNDFQKGDIAEGYSVSREKKESFPLTVTSAQKNPTAFYLCASSRSPGTNYGYTFGSGTRLTVV.